These T cell receptor beta chains were read from a single sample in a study of cytomegalovirus exposure and HLA in healthy donors. Sequencing was performed with immunoSEQ multiplex PCR; in TCRdb, only in-frame clones are kept and a portion is missing. Here the sample spans around 76,000 clones, over 60% being singletons. Sequences were obtained from PBMCs. These receptors were collected from a man aged 40-50 years in good health and CMV-seropositive. The conserved cysteine and the conserved F or W are not part of the CDR3 here.

v_gene: TRBV12-5; CDR3aa: ASGLGANEQF
v_gene: TRBV6-1; CDR3aa: ASRGQLTGELF
v_gene: TRBV9; CDR3aa: ASSVGGDAPYEQY
v_gene: TRBV6-5; CDR3aa: ATQGNTEAF
v_gene: TRBV27; CDR3aa: ASSLGGPGRYQPQH
v_gene: TRBV5-6; CDR3aa: ASSLAQGALQPQH
v_gene: TRBV25-1; CDR3aa: ASSATQIIPYEQY
v_gene: TRBV2; CDR3aa: ASSEIGGNSPLH
v_gene: TRBV29-1; CDR3aa: SVVDRGAADTQY
v_gene: TRBV4-3; CDR3aa: ASSQEGGGGTEAF
v_gene: TRBV2; CDR3aa: ASILIRGEKLF
v_gene: TRBV11-2; CDR3aa: ASSLQGGRNQPQH
v_gene: TRBV5-8; CDR3aa: ASSLGQEVAPQH
v_gene: TRBV7-9; CDR3aa: ASSLFGTGGNEQF
v_gene: TRBV4-2; CDR3aa: ASSQDGGFTDTQY
v_gene: TRBV5-1; CDR3aa: ASKPLTGPIYEQY
v_gene: TRBV6-1; CDR3aa: ASALGHGGNTIY
v_gene: TRBV10-2; CDR3aa: ASSETSGNTIY
v_gene: TRBV28; CDR3aa: ASSSVLNTEAF
v_gene: TRBV5-1; CDR3aa: ASSDPQGRGEKLF
v_gene: TRBV5-6; CDR3aa: ASSPSRGNYGYT
v_gene: TRBV5-5; CDR3aa: ASSNRDRGGTEAF
v_gene: TRBV7-9; CDR3aa: ASSSLAGAEDNEQF
v_gene: TRBV19; CDR3aa: ASRSDRVGAEPQH
v_gene: TRBV6-5; CDR3aa: ASSRHGESNQPQH
v_gene: TRBV19; CDR3aa: ASGQGSGGELF
v_gene: TRBV5-1; CDR3aa: ASSDRGDTEAF
v_gene: TRBV29-1; CDR3aa: SDRGQGTYNEQF
v_gene: TRBV7-9; CDR3aa: ASATVGYNTEAF
v_gene: TRBV5-1; CDR3aa: ASSYPGGTEAF
v_gene: TRBV19; CDR3aa: ASSIVGEETQY
v_gene: TRBV9; CDR3aa: ASSQGEDYGYT
v_gene: TRBV7-2; CDR3aa: ASSKEIGQGQTQY
v_gene: TRBV29-1; CDR3aa: SVEDGQGFEQY
v_gene: TRBV4-1; CDR3aa: ASSLSSGNTIY
v_gene: TRBV27; CDR3aa: ATSSGNSYNEQF
v_gene: TRBV2; CDR3aa: ASRMADQF
v_gene: TRBV27; CDR3aa: ASSSADRGDEKLF
v_gene: TRBV7-9; CDR3aa: ASSLARGMDTQY
v_gene: TRBV10-2; CDR3aa: ASRGGRNSNQPQH